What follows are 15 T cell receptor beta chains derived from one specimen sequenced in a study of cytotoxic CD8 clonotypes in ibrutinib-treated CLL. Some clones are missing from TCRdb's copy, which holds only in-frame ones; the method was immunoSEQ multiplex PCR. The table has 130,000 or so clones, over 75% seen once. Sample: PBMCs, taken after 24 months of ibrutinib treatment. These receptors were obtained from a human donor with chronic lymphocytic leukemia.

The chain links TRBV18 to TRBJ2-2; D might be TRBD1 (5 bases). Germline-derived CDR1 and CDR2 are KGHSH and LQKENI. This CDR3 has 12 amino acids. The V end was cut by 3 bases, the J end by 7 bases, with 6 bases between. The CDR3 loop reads CASSPDSGELFF. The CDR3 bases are TGTGCCAGCTCACCTGACAGCGGGGAGCTGTTTTTT.

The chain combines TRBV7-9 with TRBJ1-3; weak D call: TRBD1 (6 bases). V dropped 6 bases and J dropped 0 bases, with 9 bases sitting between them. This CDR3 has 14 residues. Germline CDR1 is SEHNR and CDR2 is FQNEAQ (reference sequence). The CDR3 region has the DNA TGTGCCAGCAGAACAGGGAGCTCTGGAAACACCATATATTTT. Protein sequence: CASRTGSSGNTIYF.

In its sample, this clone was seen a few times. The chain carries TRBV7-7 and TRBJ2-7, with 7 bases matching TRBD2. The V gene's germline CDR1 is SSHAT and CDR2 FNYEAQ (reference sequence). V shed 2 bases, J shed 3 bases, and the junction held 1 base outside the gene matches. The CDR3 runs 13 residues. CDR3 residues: CASSLREGYEQYF. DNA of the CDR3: TGTGCCAGCAGCTTAAGGGAGGGCTACGAGCAGTACTTC.

In nucleotides, the CDR3 is TGCGCCAGCAGCTCTTCCGGGACGGTGAACACTGAAGCTTTCTTT. This gives the protein CASSSSGTVNTEAFF. The genes are TRBV5-1 and TRBJ1-1, with a possible D match to TRBD1 (5 bases). Trimming removed 3 bases at V and 0 bases at J, with 12 bases between. CDR3 length equals 15 residues. The germline gives CDR1 SGHRS, CDR2 YFSETQ. Combining the CDR3 with reference TRBV5-1 and TRBJ1-1 gives the whole variable domain KAGVTQTPRYLIKTRGQQVTLSCSPISGHRSVSWYQQTPGQGLQFLFEYFSETQRNKGNFPGRFSGRQFSNSRSEMNVSTLELGDSALYLCASSSSGTVNTEAFFGQGTRLTVV.

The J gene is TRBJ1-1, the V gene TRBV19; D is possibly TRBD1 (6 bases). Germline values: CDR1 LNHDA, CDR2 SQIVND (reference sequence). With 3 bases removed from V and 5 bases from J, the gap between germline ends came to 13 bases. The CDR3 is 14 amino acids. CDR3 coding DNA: TGTGCCAGTAGTATCGGGGGGCGATTGACTGAAGCTTTCTTT. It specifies CASSIGGRLTEAFF. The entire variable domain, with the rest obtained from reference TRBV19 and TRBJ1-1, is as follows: DGGITQSPKYLFRKEGQNVTLSCEQNLNHDAMYWYRQDPGQGLRLIYYSQIVNDFQKGDIAEGYSVSREKKESFPLTVTSAQKNPTAFYLCASSIGGRLTEAFFGQGTRLTVV.

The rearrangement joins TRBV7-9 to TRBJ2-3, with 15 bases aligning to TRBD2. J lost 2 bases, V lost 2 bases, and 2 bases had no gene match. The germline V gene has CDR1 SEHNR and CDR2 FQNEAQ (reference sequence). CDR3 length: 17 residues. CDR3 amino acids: CASSLRTSGRVTDTQYF. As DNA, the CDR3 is TGTGCCAGCAGCTTAAGGACTAGCGGGAGGGTCACAGATACGCAGTATTTT.

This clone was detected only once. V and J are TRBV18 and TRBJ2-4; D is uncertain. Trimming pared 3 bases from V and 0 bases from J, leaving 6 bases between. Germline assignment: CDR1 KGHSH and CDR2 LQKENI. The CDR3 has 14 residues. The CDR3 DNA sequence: TGTGCCAGCTCACCCGCGGTAGCCAAAAACATTCAGTACTTC. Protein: CASSPAVAKNIQYF.

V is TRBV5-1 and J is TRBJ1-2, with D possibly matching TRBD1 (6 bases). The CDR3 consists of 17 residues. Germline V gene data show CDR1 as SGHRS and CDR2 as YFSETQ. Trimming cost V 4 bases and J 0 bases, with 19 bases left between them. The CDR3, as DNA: TGCGCCAGCAGCCCCACGGGGGGCGCATGGGCTAACTATGGCTACACCTTC. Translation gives CASSPTGGAWANYGYTF.

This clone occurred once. The CDR3 here is CASATGSDTQYF. CDR3 coding DNA: TGTGCCAGCGCGACAGGATCAGATACGCAGTATTTT. The chain uses TRBV6-5 and TRBJ2-3, with a weak D call TRBD1 (6 bases). Germline V gene lookup returns CDR1 MNHEY and CDR2 SVGAGI. V was clipped by 8 bases and J by 4 bases, with 10 bases between them. The CDR3 contains 12 residues.

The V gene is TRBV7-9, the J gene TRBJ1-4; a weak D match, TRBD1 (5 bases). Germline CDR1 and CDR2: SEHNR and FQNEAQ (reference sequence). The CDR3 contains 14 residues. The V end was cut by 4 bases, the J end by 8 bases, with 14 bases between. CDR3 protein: CASSSQGRREKLFF. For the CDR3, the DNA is TGTGCCAGCAGCTCGCAGGGACGTCGGGAAAAACTGTTTTTT.

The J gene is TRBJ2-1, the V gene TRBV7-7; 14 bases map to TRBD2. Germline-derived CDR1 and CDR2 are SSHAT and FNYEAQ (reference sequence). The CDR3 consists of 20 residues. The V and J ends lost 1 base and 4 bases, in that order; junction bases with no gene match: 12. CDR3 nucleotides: TGTGCCAGCAGCTTAGAAGGTAGGACTAGCGGGGGGTTATTTTACAATGAGCAGTTCTTC. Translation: CASSLEGRTSGGLFYNEQFF.

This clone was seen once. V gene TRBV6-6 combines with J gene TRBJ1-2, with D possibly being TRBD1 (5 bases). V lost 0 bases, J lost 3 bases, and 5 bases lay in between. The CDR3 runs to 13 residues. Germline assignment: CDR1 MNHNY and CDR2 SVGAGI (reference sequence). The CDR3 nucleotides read TGTGCCAGCAGTTACTCGGGGGACTATGGCTACACCTTC. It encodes CASSYSGDYGYTF.

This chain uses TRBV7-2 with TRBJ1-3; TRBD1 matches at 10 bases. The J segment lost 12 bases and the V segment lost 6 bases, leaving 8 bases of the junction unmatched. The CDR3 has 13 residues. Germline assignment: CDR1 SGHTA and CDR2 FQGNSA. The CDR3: CASRGQGIEDIYF. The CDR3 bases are TGTGCCAGCAGGGGACAGGGGATTGAGGACATATATTTT.

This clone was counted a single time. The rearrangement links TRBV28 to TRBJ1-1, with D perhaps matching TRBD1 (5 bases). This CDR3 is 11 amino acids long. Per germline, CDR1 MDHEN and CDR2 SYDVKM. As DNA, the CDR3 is TGTGCGGGACGGACGAACACTGAAGCTTTCTTT. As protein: CAGRTNTEAFF.

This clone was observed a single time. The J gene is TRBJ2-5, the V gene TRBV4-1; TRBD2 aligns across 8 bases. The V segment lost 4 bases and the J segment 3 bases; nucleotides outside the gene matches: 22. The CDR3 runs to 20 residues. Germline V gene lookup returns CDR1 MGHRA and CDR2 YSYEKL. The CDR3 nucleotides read TGCGCCAGCAGCCGGGTAGACCCACACATTTCAAGCGGGAGTAAAGAGACCCAGTACTTC. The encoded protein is CASSRVDPHISSGSKETQYF.